This T cell receptor (beta chain) emerged from a study of T cells in Graves' hyperthyroidism and ophthalmopathy. Study summary: Peripheral blood samples were taken at initial diagnosis, prior to any treatment. Notes on the study in general: Median prediction lead before ophthalmopathy onset was roughly 6 months with the model. Blood also carried most thyroid clonotypes expanded above 0.001.

This clonotype was detected only a few times. Its target is unknown. TCR beta CDR3 regions were amplified from RNA. A set of HTBI primers served as the primers for a first-round RT-PCR of the TCR CDR3. From the multiplex PCR reads, TCRdb called clonotypes with MiXCR, one entry per CDR3 protein. The profile shows some 580,000 distinct CDR3 sequences, roughly a sixth of them singletons. PBMCs were derived from 10 ml fresh peripheral blood. The sequenced material came from blood. This TCR was sampled from a middle-aged woman with Graves' ophthalmopathy.

DNA for the CDR3: TGTGCCAGCTCACGCGTGGAGAGGACCGGGGAGCTGTTTTTT. Translated, it gives CASSRVERTGELFF. The genes are TRBV18 and TRBJ2-2; D not certain. Germline values: CDR1 KGHSH, CDR2 LQKENI. The CDR3 spans 14 residues. V was pared by 4 bases and J by 5 bases, with 11 bases between.